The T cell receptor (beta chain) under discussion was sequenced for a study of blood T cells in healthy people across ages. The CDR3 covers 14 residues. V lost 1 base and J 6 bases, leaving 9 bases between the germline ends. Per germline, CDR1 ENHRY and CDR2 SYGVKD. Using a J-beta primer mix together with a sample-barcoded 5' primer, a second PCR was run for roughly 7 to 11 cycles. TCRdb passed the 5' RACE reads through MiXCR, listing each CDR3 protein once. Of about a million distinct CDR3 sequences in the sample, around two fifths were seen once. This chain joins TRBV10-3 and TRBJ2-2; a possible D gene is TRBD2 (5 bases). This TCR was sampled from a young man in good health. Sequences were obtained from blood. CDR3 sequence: CAISELSSAGELFF. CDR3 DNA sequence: TGTGCCATCAGTGAGTTGAGTAGCGCCGGGGAGCTGTTTTTT.